The clone carrying this T cell receptor (beta chain) was seen at least ten times. The data are from a study of early T cells in non-severe SARS-CoV-2 infection. Trimming cost V 3 bases and J 5 bases, with 14 bases left between them. There are 15 residues in the CDR3. From germline, CDR1 is KGHSH and CDR2 LQKENI. cDNA molecules, individually, were tagged with unique molecular identifiers. TCRdb independently ran MiXCR on the 5' RACE reads; one entry per CDR3 protein. This repertoire shows tens of thousands of distinct CDR3 sequences, less than 8.5% found once; its top ten account for around 8%. Sample: whole blood. The chain has TRBV18 and TRBJ1-3; D may be TRBD1 (6 bases). This clonotype was sampled from an adult who was a healthcare worker with PCR-confirmed SARS-CoV-2 infection or an uninfected control (not recorded which). CDR3: CASSPPGTPRNTIYF. Written as DNA, the CDR3 is TGTGCCAGCTCACCCCCCGGGACACCAAGAAACACCATATATTTT.